What follows describes a single TCR beta chain. This sample is drawn from a study of ipilimumab plus nivolumab after autologous stem cell transplantation. Study summary: The myeloma group: high-risk transplant-naive, or relapse within 3 years after first autologous transplant.

CDR1 is KGHSH, CDR2 LQKENI, per germline. Trimming pared 6 bases from V and 1 base from J, leaving 12 bases between. The CDR3 contains 14 residues. Profiling relied on immunoSEQ multiplex PCR, and the TCRdb table lists in-frame clones only, not all of them. This table has about 3,200 clones, around four fifths appearing once. The genes are TRBV18 and TRBJ1-1, with D perhaps matching TRBD1 (5 bases). The sample in question was PBMCs, obtained in a trial of ipilimumab plus nivolumab as post-transplant consolidation. This TCR came from a male donor with multiple myeloma. DNA for the CDR3: TGTGCCAGCTCCCCGACAGCAACGAACACTGAAGCTTTCTTT. This sequence encodes CASSPTATNTEAFF.